Sequencing of this T cell receptor beta chain was carried out in a study of CD8 T cells in ankylosing spondylitis. Study outcomes and limitations: Disease-linked clones bore a CD8+ phenotype, appearing relatively rarely in peripheral blood.

The germline V gene encodes CDR1 SGHTA and CDR2 FQGNSA. This CDR3 is built from 15 residues. Trimming removed 5 bases from V and 0 bases from J; junction bases left unmatched: 6. MiXCR, applied by TCRdb to the 5' RACE reads, yields one record per CDR3 protein. The sample consists of 200,000 to 250,000 distinct CDR3 sequences, roughly 25% of them appearing once. As concerns this clonotype: What it recognizes is unknown.

This chain joins TRBV7-2 and TRBJ1-1; the match to TRBD1 covers 7 bases. Source material: blood, either unsorted or a sorted T cell fraction (not recorded which). The receptor was isolated from a male donor with ankylosing spondylitis or in good health (not recorded which). In DNA, the CDR3 is TGTGCCAGCAGCATGCGGACAGGTTTGAACACTGAAGCTTTCTTT. Its protein product is CASSMRTGLNTEAFF.